The present T cell receptor beta chain was sequenced within a study of blood T cell repertoires in COVID-19. In the study overall: The cDNA or gDNA used as material had been derived from T cells, B-cell-depleted T cells, or PBMCs.

Losses at the gene ends were 6 bases for V and 1 base for J; bases not matched to a gene: 8. Germline loops: CDR1 SGHRS, CDR2 YFSETQ. The CDR3 length is 15 residues. TCRdb's copy holds only in-frame clones and misses some; the assay was immunoSEQ multiplex PCR. Of more than 55,000 clones in the sample, 80% to 90% are singletons; the top ten hold 1% to 1.5%. Material for sequencing was peripheral blood. The sequence derives from a woman over 75 with acute or convalescent COVID-19. The chain joins TRBV5-1 to TRBJ2-3; TRBD2 aligns across 7 bases. The CDR3 DNA reads TGCGCCAGCAAACGCATTAGCGGGCGCACAGATACGCAGTATTTT. It is translated as CASKRISGRTDTQYF.